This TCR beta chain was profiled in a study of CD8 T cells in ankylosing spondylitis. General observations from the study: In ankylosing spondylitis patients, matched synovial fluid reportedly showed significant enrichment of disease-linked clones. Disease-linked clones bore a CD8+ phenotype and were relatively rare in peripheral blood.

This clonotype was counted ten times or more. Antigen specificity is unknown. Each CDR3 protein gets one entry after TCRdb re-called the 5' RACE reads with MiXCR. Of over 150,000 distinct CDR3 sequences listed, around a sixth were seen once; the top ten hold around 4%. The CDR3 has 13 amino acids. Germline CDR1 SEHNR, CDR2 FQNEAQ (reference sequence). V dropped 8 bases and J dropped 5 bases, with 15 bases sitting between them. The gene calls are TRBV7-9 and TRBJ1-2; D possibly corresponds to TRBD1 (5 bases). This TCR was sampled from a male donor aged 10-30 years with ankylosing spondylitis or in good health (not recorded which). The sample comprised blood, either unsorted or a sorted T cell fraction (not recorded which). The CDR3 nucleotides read TGTGCCAGCGGGGCCCAATACCTGTATGGCTACACCTTC. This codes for CASGAQYLYGYTF.